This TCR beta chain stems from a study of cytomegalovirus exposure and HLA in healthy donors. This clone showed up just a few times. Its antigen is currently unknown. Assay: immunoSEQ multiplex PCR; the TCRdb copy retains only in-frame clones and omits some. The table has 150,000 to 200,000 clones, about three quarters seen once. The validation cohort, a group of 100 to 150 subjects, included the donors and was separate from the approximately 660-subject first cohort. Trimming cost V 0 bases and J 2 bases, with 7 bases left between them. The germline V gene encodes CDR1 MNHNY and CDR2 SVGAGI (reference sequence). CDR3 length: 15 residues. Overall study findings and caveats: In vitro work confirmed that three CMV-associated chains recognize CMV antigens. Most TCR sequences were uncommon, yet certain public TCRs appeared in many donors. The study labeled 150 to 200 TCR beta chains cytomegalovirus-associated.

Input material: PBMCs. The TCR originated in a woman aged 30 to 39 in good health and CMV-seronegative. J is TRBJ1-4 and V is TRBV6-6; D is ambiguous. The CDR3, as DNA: TGTGCCAGCAGTTACTCGACGGGTACTAATGAAAAACTGTTTTTT. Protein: CASSYSTGTNEKLFF.